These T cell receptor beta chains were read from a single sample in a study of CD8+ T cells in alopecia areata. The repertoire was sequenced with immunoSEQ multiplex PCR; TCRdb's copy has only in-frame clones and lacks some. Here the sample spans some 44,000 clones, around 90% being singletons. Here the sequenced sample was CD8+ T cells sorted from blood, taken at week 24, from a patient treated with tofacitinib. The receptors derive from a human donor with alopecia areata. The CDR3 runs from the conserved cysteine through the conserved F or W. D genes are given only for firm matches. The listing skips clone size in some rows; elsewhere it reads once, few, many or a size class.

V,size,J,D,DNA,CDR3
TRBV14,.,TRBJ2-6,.,TGTGCCAGCAGCCAAGGGGGTTTTAACAGCCCTACCTCTGGGGCCAACGTCCTGACTTTC,CASSQGGFNSPTSGANVLTF
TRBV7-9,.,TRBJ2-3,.,TGTGCCAGCAGCTTAGTAATCAGGGGTACAGATACGCAGTATTTT,CASSLVIRGTDTQYF
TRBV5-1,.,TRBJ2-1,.,TGCGCCAGCAGCTTGGGACAAGATTACTCCTACAATGAGCAGTTCTTC,CASSLGQDYSYNEQFF
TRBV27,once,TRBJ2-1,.,TGTGCCAGCAGATACACAGGGAATGAGCAGTTCTTC,CASRYTGNEQFF
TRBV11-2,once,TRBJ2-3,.,TGTGCCAGCAGCTTAGATCTGCGTGGCACAGATACGCAGTATTTT,CASSLDLRGTDTQYF
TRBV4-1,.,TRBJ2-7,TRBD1,TGCGCCAGCAGCGAAGGACCGGGACAGGGCTACGAGCAGTACTTC,CASSEGPGQGYEQYF
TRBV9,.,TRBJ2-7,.,TGTGCCAGCAGCCCCCGGCAGGGTTACTACGAGCAGTACTTC,CASSPRQGYYEQYF
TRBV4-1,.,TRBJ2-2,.,TGCGCCAGCAGCCAACGTACCTACACCGGGGAGCTGTTTTTT,CASSQRTYTGELFF
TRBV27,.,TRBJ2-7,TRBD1,TGTGCCAGCAGCACCGGGACAGGGGGCTACGAGCAGTACTTC,CASSTGTGGYEQYF
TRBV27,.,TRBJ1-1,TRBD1,TGTGCCAGCAGTTTATCGACAGGGATGGTTTCTGAAGCTTTCTTT,CASSLSTGMVSEAFF
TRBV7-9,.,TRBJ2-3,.,TGTGCCAGCAGCTTAGTTCCAGCCTACACAGATACGCAGTATTTT,CASSLVPAYTDTQYF
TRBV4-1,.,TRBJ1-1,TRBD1,TGCGCCAGCAGCCAGGGAGACAGGGGCACTGAAGCTTTCTTT,CASSQGDRGTEAFF
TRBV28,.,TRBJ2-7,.,TGTGCCAGCAGCGCATACGGGACTCCCTACGAGCAGTACTTC,CASSAYGTPYEQYF
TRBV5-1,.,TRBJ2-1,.,TGCGCCAGCAGCGATGGAGACAGGGGAGGGTGGGATGAGCAGTTCTTC,CASSDGDRGGWDEQFF
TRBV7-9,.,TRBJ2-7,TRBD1,TGTGCCAGCAGCTTAGTATCCGGGACAGGGAACGACGAGCAGTACTTC,CASSLVSGTGNDEQYF
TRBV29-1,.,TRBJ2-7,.,TGCAGCGCAGAAAGCTACGAGCAGTACTTC,CSAESYEQYF
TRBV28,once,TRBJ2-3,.,TGTGCCAGCAGACGTCCGCGGTTAGATACGCAGTATTTT,CASRRPRLDTQYF
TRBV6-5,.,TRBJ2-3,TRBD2,TGTGCCAGCAATCAACTAGCGGTCCCCACAGATACGCAGTATTTT,CASNQLAVPTDTQYF
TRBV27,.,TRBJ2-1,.,TGTGCCAGCGGACCTTGGGGAGGAGATGAGCAGTTCTTC,CASGPWGGDEQFF
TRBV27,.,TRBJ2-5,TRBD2,TGTGCCAGCAGAACTCTAGCGGGGGTAGAGACCCAGTACTTC,CASRTLAGVETQYF
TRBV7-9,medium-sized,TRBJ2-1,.,TGTGCCAGCAGCCCACCCCCGGGGACAATCAGCTCCTACAATGAGCAGTTCTTC,CASSPPPGTISSYNEQFF
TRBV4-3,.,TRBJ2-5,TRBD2,TGCGCCAGCAGCCCCACGGGGCTAGCGGATCAAGAGACCCAGTACTTC,CASSPTGLADQETQYF
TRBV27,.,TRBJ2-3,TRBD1,TGTGCCAGCAGTCTTAAACAGGGGGTCCCGGATACGCAGTATTTT,CASSLKQGVPDTQYF
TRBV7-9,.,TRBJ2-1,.,TGTGCCAGCACCGAGACAAGCTCCTACAATGAGCAGTTCTTC,CASTETSSYNEQFF
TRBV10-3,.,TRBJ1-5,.,TGTGCCATCAGGGAAGCCGTGATGGACCCGGACAGCGACAATCAGCCCCAGCATTTT,CAIREAVMDPDSDNQPQHF
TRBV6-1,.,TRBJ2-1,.,TGTGCCAGCAGTGAAGCGGGGGCCCTATACAATGAGCAGTTCTTC,CASSEAGALYNEQFF
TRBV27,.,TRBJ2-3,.,TGTGCCAGCAGTTTGGTAGGGATCTACACAGATACGCAGTATTTT,CASSLVGIYTDTQYF
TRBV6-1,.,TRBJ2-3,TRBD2,TGTGCCAGCAGTGATCCCTTTCCCTTCCGGGAGGACACGCAGTATTTT,CASSDPFPFREDTQYF
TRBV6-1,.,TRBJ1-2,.,TGTGCCAGCAGTGAAGAAGAAGCTACCAGTAAATATCACACCTTC,CASSEEEATSKYHTF
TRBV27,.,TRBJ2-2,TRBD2,TGTGCCAGCAGCAGGGGACTAGCCCCCGGGGAGCTGTTTTTT,CASSRGLAPGELFF
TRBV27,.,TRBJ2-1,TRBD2,TGTGCCAGCAGTTTATTAGCGGGGGATGAGCAGTTCTTC,CASSLLAGDEQFF
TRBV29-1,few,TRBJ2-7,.,TGCAGCGTTGAAGGGACCGAAGTCTACGAGCAGTACTTC,CSVEGTEVYEQYF
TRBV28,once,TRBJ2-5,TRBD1,TGTGCCAGCAGTATACGACAGGGGGCTGACGAGACCCAGTACTTC,CASSIRQGADETQYF
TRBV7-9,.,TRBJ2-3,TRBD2,TGTGCCAGCAGGGAGACTAGCGGAACTACAGATACGCAGTATTTT,CASRETSGTTDTQYF
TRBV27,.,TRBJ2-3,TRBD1,TGTGCCAGCAGTCTATGGACAGGGGCCGCAGATACGCAGTATTTT,CASSLWTGAADTQYF
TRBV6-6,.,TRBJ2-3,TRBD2,TGTGCCAGCAGTTACGGGCGGGAGCCCACAGATACGCAGTATTTT,CASSYGREPTDTQYF
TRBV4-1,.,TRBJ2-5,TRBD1,TGCGCCAGCAGCCACGATTTGGACAGGGAAATTGCGGAGACCCAGTACTTC,CASSHDLDREIAETQYF
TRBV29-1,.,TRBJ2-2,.,TGCAGCGTTTTTCGGGACACCGGGGAGCTGTTTTTT,CSVFRDTGELFF